This T cell receptor (beta chain) was obtained from a study of blood T cell repertoires in COVID-19. Looking at the study overall: Acute-phase and convalescent COVID-19 samples originated in the United States, Italy and Spain. T cells, B-cell-depleted T cells, or PBMCs supplied cDNA or gDNA.

Study processing details: Amplification with reference gene primers provided the estimates of nucleated cell counts. The assay was immunoSEQ multiplex PCR, and TCRdb's table has in-frame clones only and misses some. That table furnishes V, J and clone size, whereas the DNA furnished D and trimming. This sample carries approximately 150,000 clones, around 89% of them seen once, and the ten largest clones take roughly 18%. This clone was observed a single time. J lost 0 bases, V lost 0 bases, and 1 base had no gene match. The CDR3 length is 16 residues. Per germline, CDR1 SGHRS and CDR2 YFSETQ. This rearrangement joins TRBV5-1 to TRBJ2-5; 11 bases line up with TRBD1. The specimen was peripheral blood. This receptor was taken from a man aged 45-60 years with active or convalescent COVID-19. CDR3 protein: CASSLGDRGYQETQYF. The CDR3 DNA is TGCGCCAGCAGCTTGGGGGACAGGGGGTACCAAGAGACCCAGTACTTC.